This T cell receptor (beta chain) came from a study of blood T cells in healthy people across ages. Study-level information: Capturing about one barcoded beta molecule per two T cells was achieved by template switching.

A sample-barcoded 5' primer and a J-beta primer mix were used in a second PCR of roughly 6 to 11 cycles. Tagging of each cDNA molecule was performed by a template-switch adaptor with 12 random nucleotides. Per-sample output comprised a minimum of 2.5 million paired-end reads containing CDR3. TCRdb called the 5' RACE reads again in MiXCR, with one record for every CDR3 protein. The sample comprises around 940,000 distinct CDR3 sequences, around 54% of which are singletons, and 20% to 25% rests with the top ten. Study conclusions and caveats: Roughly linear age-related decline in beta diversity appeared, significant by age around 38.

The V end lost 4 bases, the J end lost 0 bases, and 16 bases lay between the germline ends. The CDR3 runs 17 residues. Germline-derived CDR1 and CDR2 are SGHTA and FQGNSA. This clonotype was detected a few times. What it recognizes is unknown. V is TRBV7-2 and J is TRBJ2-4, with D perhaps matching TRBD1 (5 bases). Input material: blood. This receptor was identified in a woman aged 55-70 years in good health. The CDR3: CASSSPARDLAKNIQYF. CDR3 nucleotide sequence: TGTGCCAGCAGCTCCCCCGCCAGGGATCTAGCCAAAAACATTCAGTACTTC.